This T cell receptor beta chain derives from a study of PD-L1 blockade in urothelial cancer. CDR3 size: 14 residues. The V end lost 1 base, the J end lost 4 bases, and 11 bases lay between the germline ends. The germline gives CDR1 SGHTA, CDR2 FQGNSA. Stated time point: pretreatment peripheral blood. Generated by immunoSEQ multiplex PCR, the TCRdb table keeps only in-frame clones and is missing some. The sample carries 86,000 or so clones, about 85% recorded once. The sequence was obtained from a man in his 60s with urothelial cancer. J is TRBJ2-7 and V is TRBV7-2; D uncertain. The sequencing used PBMCs, collected around atezolizumab (anti-PD-L1) treatment. CDR3 region: CASSLGEHRYEQYF. The CDR3, as DNA: TGTGCCAGCAGCTTAGGTGAACATCGATACGAGCAGTACTTC.